This T cell receptor (beta chain) derives from a study of blood T cell repertoires in COVID-19. This clone showed up just a few times. V lost 6 bases and J 0 bases, leaving 12 bases between the germline ends. The CDR3 loop spans 15 amino acids. Germline V gives CDR1 SGHTA, CDR2 FQGNSA. Produced via immunoSEQ multiplex PCR; TCRdb's table is partial and in-frame only. The sample lists 30,000 to 45,000 clones, around 80% seen once, with 33% in the top ten. This sequence joins TRBV7-2 and TRBJ1-5; D not certain. This clonotype was sampled from a man in his sixties with acute or convalescent COVID-19. The sequenced sample consisted of peripheral blood. In DNA form, the CDR3 reads TGTGCCAGCAGTACGGTAGGAGCTAGCAATCAGCCCCAGCATTTT. Residues: CASSTVGASNQPQHF.